In this sample, the clone carrying this T cell receptor beta chain turned up a few times. The treatment was: randomized to nivolumab then ipilimumab (arm A) or the reverse (arm B). None of the patients previously received DNA-damaging chemotherapy. Live CD3+CD8+ CD19− CD56− cells were sorted from PBMCs. The data are from a study of sequential checkpoint blockade in melanoma. For the study at large: Patients were randomized 1:1 to nivolumab-then-ipilimumab or ipilimumab-then-nivolumab first-line. Maintenance nivolumab came after either treatment sequence.

Trimming took 6 bases from V and 4 from J, leaving 14 bases between them. The CDR3 is 14 residues long. Germline loops: CDR1 LGHNT, CDR2 FRNRAP. Some clones are missing from TCRdb's copy, which holds only in-frame ones; the method was immunoSEQ multiplex PCR. Of roughly 10,000 clones listed, about 50% were seen once; the top ten hold approximately 16%. The source was CD8+ T cells sorted from blood (inferred from file names), collected from a patient given nivolumab and ipilimumab in sequence. The clonotype was recovered from a human donor with melanoma. This rearrangement joins TRBV12-5 to TRBJ2-3; a possible D gene is TRBD2 (5 bases). The CDR3 region is CASGPDGGPDTQYF. The CDR3 nucleotides read TGTGCTAGTGGCCCGGATGGAGGACCAGATACGCAGTATTTT.